This T cell receptor (beta chain) is drawn from a study of cytomegalovirus exposure and HLA in healthy donors (dated by TCRdb to the late 2010s). As for the study more broadly: An earlier analysis of about 560 of the donors reported 276 Gb of sequence data and roughly 120 million unique TCR beta sequences obtained from around 180 million T cells. Around 320 gigabases of sequencing data and approximately 85 million unique TCR sequences were included in an early release covering 500 to 750 HLA-typed donors. The genetic ancestry cluster associated with self-reported Caucasian donors included 81% of the 398 genotyped donors. The study was designed to test whether signatures of past pathogen exposure could be identified by cataloging public T cell receptors. The study used immunosequencing to profile the T cell repertoires of 600 to 850 subjects and linked those repertoires to cytomegalovirus serostatus. Besides the first cohort of some 670 subjects, a separate validation cohort made up of some 110 different subjects was used. High-throughput TCR immunosequencing, statistical association of individual TCRs with disease status, and machine learning were combined to predict cytomegalovirus infection status. To study patterns of TCR occurrence, a later analysis re-analyzed previously published TCR beta repertoires from 666 donors and added high-resolution HLA genotyping. The later analysis used no new phenotypic data to find candidate immune exposures, relying instead on TCR beta sequences and their occurrence across donors. In an earlier analysis of 587 of the donors, high-throughput TCR beta sequencing was used to judge whether each TCR beta V gene segment behaved as functional or pseudogenic. Alongside the repertoire data, information on donor age, sex, ethnicity and CMV serostatus was compiled. Genome-wide SNP genotypes for about 65% of the 666 donors were used in a later genetic analysis, which treated that subset as a discovery cohort. All discovery cohort repertoires had been generated using a single sequencing platform. HLA typing covered class I and class II loci at four-digit resolution. Typing coverage varied by locus: roughly 629-640 donors for A, B, C, DRB1 and DQB1; 500 to 550 for DQA1; more than 600 for DPA1; roughly 450 for DPB1. Several DR-DQ haplotypes were treated as single units for association and clustering because of strong linkage in the cohort. Across about 380 genotyped donors of the cohort, an average of roughly 250,000 unique TCR beta nucleotide sequences per donor were sequenced, and 15% to 20% of those sequences were non-productive.

The cohort comprised 550 to 700 healthy bone marrow donors. All cohort members were sampled while nominally healthy, although unrecorded immune exposures were likely present. The donor tested CMV seropositive and was one of the 289 seropositive cohort members. A peripheral blood sample was collected from each donor, and TCR beta sequencing was performed on peripheral blood mononuclear cells. Genomic DNA extraction from the blood cell samples was performed with the Qiagen DNeasy Blood Extraction Kit. This clone was seen a few times. The target of this receptor is not known. It has no much larger one-base neighbor in the sample; base qualities were not kept. The investigation overall reported the following: In a later analysis, most CMV-associated TCR beta chains were found to appear HLA-restricted, with HLA associations seemingly driven largely by CMV exposure. In a later genetic analysis, fewer N-insertions in productive TCRs were reported among donors in an Asian-associated ancestry cluster than the roughly 710-donor mean. CMV serostatus was the only immune exposure information available for the cohort. Compared with equally common non-associated chains, HLA-associated TCR beta chains in a later analysis were more clonally expanded and had lower generation probabilities. The sequencing pipeline was judged likely to have produced a cluster of highly shared sequence variants as a technical artifact. When HLA alleles, especially DR and DQ, strongly co-occurred, TCR associations were difficult to assign to individual alleles. A further reported finding was that TCR beta sequences accurately predicted the HLA-A and HLA-B alleles for most subjects in the first cohort. Linkage disequilibrium might explain the correlated functional status among segregating V segments, but an unknown experimental factor could not be ruled out. A few of the identified cytomegalovirus-associated TCR beta chains were confirmed in vitro to be specific for cytomegalovirus antigens. Sequencing depth was assumed to be roughly uniform across donors in the presence/absence analyses, though that assumption may not hold. Some IMGT-functional V segments, including TRBV6-2 and TRBV6-3, could not be distinguished by the 87-base-pair reads and were therefore excluded. In an earlier analysis of fewer than 750 of the donors, most TCR beta V segments were observed in productive rearrangements about 87% or about 30% of the time, broadly matching IMGT annotations. Because counts were too low, seventeen rarely observed V segments, including chromosome 9 orphons, were left out of the earlier analysis of 587 of the donors. In a later analysis, TCR association rates were found to vary across HLA loci, with the most associated TCRs seen for DRB1 alleles and the fewest for HLA-C alleles. The study listed 150 to 200 TCR beta chains as associated with cytomegalovirus. In a later analysis, 15,000 to 20,000 TCR beta sequences were associated with specific HLA alleles at a false discovery rate of 0.05. The cohort was sequenced for TCR beta chains only, and without alpha or paired-chain data the features that could be detected were limited. According to a later analysis, parvovirus B19, influenza, CMV and Epstein-Barr virus appeared linked to several top co-occurrence clusters. The authors suggested that the approach could potentially be generalized to other disease states and immunological phenotypes. The classifier was reported to diagnose cytomegalovirus status with high specificity and sensitivity in both the original cohort and the validation cohort. While some public TCRs were present in many individuals, most TCR sequences turned up only very rarely across donors. Because HLA typing was missing for some donors at each locus, association tests included only the typed subset. A later genetic analysis associated a missense DCLRE1C variant with V-gene and J-gene trimming of TCR beta chains, and an independent cohort replicated the association.

Library preparation employed the immunoSEQ multiplex PCR assay. The multiplex PCR relied on a mix of 60 forward primers for TCR Vbeta segments and 13 reverse primers for TCR Jbeta segments. The CDR3 region of rearranged TCR beta genes was amplified from genomic DNA with a multiplex PCR assay. The Illumina HiSeq System was used to sequence the amplified TCR beta libraries as 87-base-pair reads. The authors' analysis ran thus. A later analysis tallied 75 million to 95 million unique TCR beta chains across the 610 or so repertoires, and approximately 12 million of those chains were shared by two or more donors. A nearest-neighbor algorithm error-corrected the raw reads and collapsed the reads into unique sequences, merging closely related sequences to remove PCR and sequencing errors. V, D and J gene segments were assigned by aligning CDR3 sequences to IMGT reference sequences. For a sequence to be retained, at least a six-nucleotide match to both a V gene segment and a J gene segment was required. Rearrangements were called productive when the CDR3 lacked stop codons and stayed in frame with V and J; all others were non-productive. Following IMGT convention, CDR3 was defined as the stretch from the second conserved V-encoded cysteine to the conserved J-encoded phenylalanine. Sequences without an unambiguous match to a single V gene segment were excluded from the earlier analysis of a few hundred of the donors. An earlier analysis of 550 to 650 of the donors classified V segments as functional when productive rearrangements were above 56.7% and as segregating when the standard deviation between donors was above 5%. A statistical classification framework was built to diagnose cytomegalovirus status from the catalog of TCR beta chain sequences. In a later analysis, V and J genes were assigned by comparing TCR nucleotide sequences against IMGT/GENE-DB human TR gene sequences. Using the TCRdist pipeline, a later analysis assigned CDR3 sequences along with most-parsimonious VDJ recombination scenarios. A later analysis defined each TCR beta chain by its CDR3 amino acid sequence plus V-gene family, and excluded reads lacking a unique V-gene family. In a later analysis, around 650 highly shared, low-generation-probability nucleotide sequences were removed to address suspected cross-contamination and a sequencing artifact. In a later analysis, a clonal expansion index for each public chain was calculated from normalized within-repertoire ranks of inferred template counts. A later analysis computed generation probabilities with a VDJ recombination model fitted to out-of-frame rearrangements, and checked the results against IGoR. Hypergeometric tests were used in a later analysis to score TCR-TCR, TCR-HLA and TCR-CMV co-occurrence, with a repertoire-size bias correction applied to the TCR pairs. A later analysis estimated false discovery rates by permuting HLA or CMV assignments 20 times. In a later analysis, co-occurring TCRs were grouped using DBSCAN, and TCRdist sequence similarity was added for clustering within HLA-allele-positive subsets. Repertoires with fewer than 30,000 or more than 120,000 public chains, plus five repertoires with anomalous nucleotide sharing, were excluded from co-occurrence clustering. This is the immuneACCESS table as TCRdb keeps it, with only in-frame sequences that have V and J called. A part of the clones is gone; compared with another copy, unresolved V genes explain less than half, and the rest is unexplained. From that table come the V and J calls and clone size; the DNA was used to work out D and trimming. A total of 180,000 or so clones appear in this sample, over 75% of them only once. The ten biggest clones cover 5% to 8% of the sample.

Via the germline V gene (reference sequence), CDR1 is SEHNR and CDR2 FQNEAQ. V loses 5 bases of germline sequence and J loses 10 bases, and the interval between the two ends is 15 bases. The CDR3 runs 13 residues from the cysteine to the phenylalanine. Only the CDR3 DNA is retained, 39 bases long and in frame from the first base. The chain is assembled from TRBV7-9 and TRBJ2-1; the D gene cannot be resolved reliably. This receptor was identified in a middle-aged man in good health and CMV-seropositive. Sequencing was done on a sample of PBMCs. The CDR3 reads CASSPPRLWEQFF. The nucleotide sequence reads as follows: TGTGCCAGCAGCCCACCCCGACTTTGGGAGCAGTTCTTC.